This T cell receptor (beta chain) was sequenced in a study of T cells after yellow fever vaccination. Study in general: Fractions low in cell number were prepared with SMART-Seq v4 Ultra Low Input.

Study results and limitations: Few clonotypes appeared in both CD4 and CD8 compartments. Sorted repertoires could include abundant contaminating clonotypes from bulk cells. Booster sampling recovered most clones from primary vaccination (roughly 96% CD4, roughly 90% CD8).

The junction had 7 bases not matched to a gene; V was cut back by 6 bases and J by 4 bases. CDR3 size: 14 residues. Per the germline V gene, CDR1 is SGHRS and CDR2 is YFSETQ. MiXCR was run by TCRdb on the 5' RACE reads, yielding one entry per CDR3 protein. Here the sample spans over 300,000 distinct CDR3 sequences, roughly 4% being singletons. This clonotype was recorded at least ten times. Its antigen is not identified. Sequenced here: PBMCs, sampled 5 days after the yellow fever booster vaccination. This clonotype originated in a young man who received the YFV17D yellow fever vaccine. The J gene is TRBJ1-1, the V gene TRBV5-1, with 9 bases lining up with TRBD1. The CDR3 sequence: CASTSTGGSTEAFF. CDR3 nucleotide sequence: TGCGCCAGCACCTCGACAGGGGGGAGCACTGAAGCTTTCTTT.